This T cell receptor beta chain originates from a study of response to subunit inactivated influenza vaccine. Study-wide findings and caveats: Researchers suggested that each seasonal influenza vaccination recruits few new T cells.

V shed 3 bases and J shed 2 bases, with 5 bases lying between them. Germline-derived CDR1 and CDR2 are DFQATT and SNEGSKA (reference sequence). The CDR3 covers 12 residues. This clonotype was observed a few times. Its antigen remains unknown. TCRdb processed the RT-PCR reads anew with MiXCR; each CDR3 protein has one entry. The sample has 700,000 to 900,000 distinct CDR3 sequences, 21% seen once; the top ten hold roughly 10%. The sequencing here drew on PBMCs from blood, taken about 5 days after vaccination. The chain has TRBV20-1 and TRBJ1-5; no clear D gene. The origin of this receptor is a middle-aged man who received an inactivated influenza vaccine. In nucleotides, the CDR3 is TGCAGTGCTAGTAAGGGCAATCAGCCCCAGCATTTT. Protein product: CSASKGNQPQHF.